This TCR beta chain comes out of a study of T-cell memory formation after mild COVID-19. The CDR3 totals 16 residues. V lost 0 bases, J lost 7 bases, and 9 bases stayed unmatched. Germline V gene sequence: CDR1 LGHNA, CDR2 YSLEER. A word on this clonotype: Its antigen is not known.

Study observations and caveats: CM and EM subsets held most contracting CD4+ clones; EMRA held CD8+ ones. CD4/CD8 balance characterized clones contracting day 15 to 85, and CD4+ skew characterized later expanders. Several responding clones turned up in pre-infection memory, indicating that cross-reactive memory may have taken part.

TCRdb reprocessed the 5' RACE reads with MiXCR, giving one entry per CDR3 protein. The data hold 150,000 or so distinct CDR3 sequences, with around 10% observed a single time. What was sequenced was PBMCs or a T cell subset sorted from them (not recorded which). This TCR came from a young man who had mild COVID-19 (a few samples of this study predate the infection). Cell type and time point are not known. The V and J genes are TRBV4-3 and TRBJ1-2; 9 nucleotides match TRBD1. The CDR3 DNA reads TGCGCCAGCAGCCAAGATCTGGGGACAGGGAGGTTTGGCTACACCTTC. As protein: CASSQDLGTGRFGYTF.